This TCR beta chain came from a study of blood T cell repertoires in COVID-19. The data were produced by immunoSEQ multiplex PCR, yet TCRdb's version contains in-frame clones alone and is incomplete. The table shows approximately 21,000 clones, with about four fifths occurring only once. Germline V gene data show CDR1 as LGHDT and CDR2 as YNNKEL (reference sequence). After removal of 1 base from V and 9 bases from J, the junction contained 9 bases not matched to a gene. This CDR3 spans 15 amino acids. The rearrangement links TRBV3-1 (or the pseudogene TRBV3-2) to TRBJ2-1; 7 bases align to TRBD1. This clonotype was sampled from a man at least 80 years old with acute or convalescent COVID-19. The specimen was peripheral blood. The CDR3 region is CASSQVGDSGTEQFF. For the CDR3, the DNA is TGTGCCAGCAGCCAAGTGGGGGACAGTGGTACTGAGCAGTTCTTC.